Sequencing of this TCR beta chain was carried out in a study of identical twins. Trimming stripped 6 bases from V and 4 bases from J, with 13 bases between. This CDR3 spans 14 amino acids. CDR1 and CDR2 from the germline V gene are MNHEY and SMNVEV (reference sequence). General observations from the study: Monozygotic twins shared more out-of-frame TCR alpha than recombination models predicted.

This clonotype came up many times. Antigen specificity is unknown. TCRdb passed the 5' RACE reads through MiXCR, listing each CDR3 protein once. The profile shows a few hundred thousand distinct CDR3 sequences, approximately 8.3% of them singletons. These data were also filed under a second study, of yellow fever vaccine responses in identical twins. In that study: In identical twins, vaccine T cell responses appeared partly shared and partly individual.

The receptor was derived from a woman aged 18-29 years in good health. V and J are TRBV27 and TRBJ2-1; D may correspond to TRBD1 or TRBD2 (5 bases each). Sequenced: CD8+ T cells sorted from blood. The chain's CDR3 is CASSLRDGYNEQFF. CDR3 nucleotides: TGTGCCAGCAGCCTTCGGGACGGTTACAATGAGCAGTTCTTC.